This T cell receptor (beta chain) was documented in a study of cytomegalovirus exposure and HLA in healthy donors. Points from the study as a whole: The study put under 200 TCR beta chains on its list as cytomegalovirus-associated. Both high specificity and high sensitivity reportedly marked the classifier's diagnosis of cytomegalovirus status.

Healthy bone marrow donors formed the donor group. PCR amplification relied on 60 Vbeta primers (plus 13 Jbeta primers). Generated by immunoSEQ multiplex PCR, the TCRdb table keeps only in-frame clones and is missing some. The sample table sets out 190,000 or so clones. The CDR3 has 16 amino acids. V gave up 7 bases and J gave up 6 bases, with 23 bases separating them. CDR1 and CDR2 (germline): SNHLY, FYNNEI. A note on this clone: The antigen remains unidentified.

The sequenced material came from PBMCs. This clonotype was obtained from a boy between 10 and 17 years old in good health and CMV-seronegative. The V and J genes are TRBV2 and TRBJ2-3, with D tentatively TRBD2 (6 bases). CDR3 nucleotide sequence: TGTGCCAGCAAAAAGGAGGAGACTAGGTCCTCGGATACGCAGTATTTT. Protein product: CASKKEETRSSDTQYF.